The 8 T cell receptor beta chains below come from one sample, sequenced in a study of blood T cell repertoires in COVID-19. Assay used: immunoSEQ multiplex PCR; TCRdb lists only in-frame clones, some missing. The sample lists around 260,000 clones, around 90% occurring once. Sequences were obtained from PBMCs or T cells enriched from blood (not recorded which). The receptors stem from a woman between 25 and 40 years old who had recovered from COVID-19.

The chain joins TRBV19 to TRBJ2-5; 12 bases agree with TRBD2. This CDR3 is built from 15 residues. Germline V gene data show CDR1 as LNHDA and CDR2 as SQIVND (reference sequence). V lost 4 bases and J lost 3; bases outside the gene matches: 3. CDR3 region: CASSRGLAGEETQYF. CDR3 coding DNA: TGTGCCAGTAGTAGGGGACTAGCGGGCGAAGAGACCCAGTACTTC. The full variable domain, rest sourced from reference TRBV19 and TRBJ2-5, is DGGITQSPKYLFRKEGQNVTLSCEQNLNHDAMYWYRQDPGQGLRLIYYSQIVNDFQKGDIAEGYSVSREKKESFPLTVTSAQKNPTAFYLCASSRGLAGEETQYFGPGTRLLVL.

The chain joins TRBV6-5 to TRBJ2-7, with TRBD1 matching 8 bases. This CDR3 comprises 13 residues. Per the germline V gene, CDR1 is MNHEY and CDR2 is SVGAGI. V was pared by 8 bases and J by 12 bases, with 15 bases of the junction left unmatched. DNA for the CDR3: TGTGCCAGCCCCCCCGGGACAGGTTCTCCTCCGTACTTC. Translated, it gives CASPPGTGSPPYF.

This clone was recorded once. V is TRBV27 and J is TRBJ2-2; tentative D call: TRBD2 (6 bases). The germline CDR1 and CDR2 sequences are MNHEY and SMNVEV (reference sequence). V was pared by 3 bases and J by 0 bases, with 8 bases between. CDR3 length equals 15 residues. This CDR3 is CASSFGSANTGELFF. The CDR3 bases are TGTGCCAGCAGTTTCGGGAGCGCGAACACCGGGGAGCTGTTTTTT.

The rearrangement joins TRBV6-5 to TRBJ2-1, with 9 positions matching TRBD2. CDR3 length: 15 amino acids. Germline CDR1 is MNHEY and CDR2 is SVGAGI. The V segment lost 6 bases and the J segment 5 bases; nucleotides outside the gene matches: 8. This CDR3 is CASRQAGGLHNEQFF. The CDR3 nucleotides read TGTGCCAGCAGACAAGCGGGAGGACTACACAATGAGCAGTTCTTC.

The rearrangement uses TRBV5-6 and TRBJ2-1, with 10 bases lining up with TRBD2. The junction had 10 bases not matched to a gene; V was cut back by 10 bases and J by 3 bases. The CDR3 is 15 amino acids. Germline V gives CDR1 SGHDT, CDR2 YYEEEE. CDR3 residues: CAATKLAGGYNEQFF. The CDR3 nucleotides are TGTGCCGCTACAAAGTTAGCGGGAGGCTACAATGAGCAGTTCTTC.

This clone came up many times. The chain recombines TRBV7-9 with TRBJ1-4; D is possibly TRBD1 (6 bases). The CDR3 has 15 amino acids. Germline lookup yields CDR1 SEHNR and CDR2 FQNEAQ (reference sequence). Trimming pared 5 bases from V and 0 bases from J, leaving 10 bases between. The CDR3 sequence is CASSLGQSTNEKLFF. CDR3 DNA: TGTGCCAGCAGCCTTGGACAGTCAACTAATGAAAAACTGTTTTTT.

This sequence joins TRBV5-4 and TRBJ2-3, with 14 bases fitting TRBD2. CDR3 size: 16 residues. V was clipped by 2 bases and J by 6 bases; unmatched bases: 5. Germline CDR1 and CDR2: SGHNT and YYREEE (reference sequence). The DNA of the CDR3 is TGTGCCAGCAGCTTTCCCGGGACTAGCGGGAGTGATACGCAGTATTTT. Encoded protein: CASSFPGTSGSDTQYF.

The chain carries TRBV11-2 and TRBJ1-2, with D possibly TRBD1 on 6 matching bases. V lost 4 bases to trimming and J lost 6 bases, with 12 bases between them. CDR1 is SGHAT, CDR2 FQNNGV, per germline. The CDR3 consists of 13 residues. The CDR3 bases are TGTGCCAGCAGCTGGACAGAAGGTAATGGCTACACCTTC. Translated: CASSWTEGNGYTF.